The T cell receptor (beta chain) under discussion was sequenced for a study of T-cell reconstitution after alpha-beta-depleted transplantation in children. Trimming removed 2 bases at V and 3 bases at J, with 11 bases between. The CDR3 loop spans 14 amino acids. Germline CDR1 and CDR2: SGHDN and FVKESK. Unique molecular identifiers were built into the TCRbeta library. TCRdb re-derived calls from the PCR reads in MiXCR, one entry per CDR3 protein. The sample contains roughly 180,000 distinct CDR3 sequences, around 10% of which appear only once. Study results and limitations: Counts and diversity of T cells one year after transplant came mostly from newly produced T cells. Several hundred expanded graft clones reportedly gave rise to the alpha-beta T cells present about two months after transplant. Day-60 TCRbeta diversity that was high in some patients was derived from surviving recipient T cells and thymic progenitors.

The sample holds many counts of this clonotype. The antigen is undetermined. The sequence was collected from a boy aged 2-9 years with acute myeloid leukemia, due to receive a stem cell transplant. The chain recombines TRBV14 with TRBJ2-7; D tentatively reads TRBD1 or TRBD2 (5 bases each). The source was PBMCs, collected before TCRalphabeta/CD19-depleted stem cell transplant. CDR3 DNA: TGTGCCAGCAGCCAACGGGACCGATACTACGAGCAGTACTTC. Translated: CASSQRDRYYEQYF.